The present T cell receptor (beta chain) was sequenced within a study of radiotherapy plus CTLA-4 blockade in lung cancer. The CDR3 contains 12 residues. V was shortened by 0 bases and J by 7 bases, with 4 bases between the two germline ends. From germline, CDR1 is LNHNV and CDR2 YYDKDF (reference sequence). Repertoires were generated with immunoSEQ multiplex PCR, while TCRdb's copy carries only in-frame clones and drops some. The sample consists of tens of thousands of clones, over 55% of them appearing once. This clone rates as large (0.1 to 1%). The study gave focal radiation plus ipilimumab CTLA-4 blockade to patients with chemo-refractory metastatic non-small-cell lung cancer.

The clonotype comes from a human donor with non-small cell lung cancer who had a partial response to radiotherapy plus ipilimumab. Sample: peripheral blood, taken from a patient treated with radiotherapy plus ipilimumab. The chain recombines TRBV15 with TRBJ1-5; unclear D gene. The CDR3 here is CATSRDIQPQHF. The CDR3 coding sequence is TGTGCCACCAGCAGAGATATACAGCCCCAGCATTTT.